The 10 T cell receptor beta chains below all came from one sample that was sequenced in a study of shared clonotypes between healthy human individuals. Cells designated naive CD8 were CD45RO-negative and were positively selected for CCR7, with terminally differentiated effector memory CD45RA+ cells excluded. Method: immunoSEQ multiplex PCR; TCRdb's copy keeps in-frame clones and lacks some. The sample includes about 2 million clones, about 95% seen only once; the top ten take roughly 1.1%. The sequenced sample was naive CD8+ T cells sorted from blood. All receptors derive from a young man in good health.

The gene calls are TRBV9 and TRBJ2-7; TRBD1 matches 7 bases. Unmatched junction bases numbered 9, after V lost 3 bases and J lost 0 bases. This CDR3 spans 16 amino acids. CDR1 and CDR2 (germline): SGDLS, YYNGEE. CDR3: CASSEDRDSTSYEQYF. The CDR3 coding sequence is TGTGCCAGCAGCGAGGACCGGGACAGTACCTCCTACGAGCAGTACTTC.

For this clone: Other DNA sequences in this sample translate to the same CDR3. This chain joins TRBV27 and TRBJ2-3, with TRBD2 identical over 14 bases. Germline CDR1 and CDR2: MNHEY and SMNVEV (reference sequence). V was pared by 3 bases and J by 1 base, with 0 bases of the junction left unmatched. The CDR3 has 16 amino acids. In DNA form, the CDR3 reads TGTGCCAGCAGTTTGGGACTAGCGGGAGGCACAGATACGCAGTATTTT. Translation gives CASSLGLAGGTDTQYF.

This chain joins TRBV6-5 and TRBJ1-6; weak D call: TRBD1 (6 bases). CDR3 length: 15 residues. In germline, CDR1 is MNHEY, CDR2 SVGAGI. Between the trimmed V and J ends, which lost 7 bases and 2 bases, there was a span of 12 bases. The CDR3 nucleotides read TGTGCCAGCACGGACAGCCTGCCCTATAATTCACCCCTCCACTTT. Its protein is CASTDSLPYNSPLHF.

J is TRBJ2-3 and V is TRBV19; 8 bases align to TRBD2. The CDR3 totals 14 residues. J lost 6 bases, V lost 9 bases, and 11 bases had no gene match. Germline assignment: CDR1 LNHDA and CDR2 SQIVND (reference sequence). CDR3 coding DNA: TGTGCCAGCTGGACTAGCAGGGAGTCTGATACGCAGTATTTT. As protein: CASWTSRESDTQYF.

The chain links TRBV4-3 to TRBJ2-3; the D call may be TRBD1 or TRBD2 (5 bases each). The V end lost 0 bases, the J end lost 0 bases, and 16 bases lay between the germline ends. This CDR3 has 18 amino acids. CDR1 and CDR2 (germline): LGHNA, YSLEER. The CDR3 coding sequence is TGCGCCAGCAGCCAAGATTCGGGGCTCAATCCTAGCACAGATACGCAGTATTTT. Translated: CASSQDSGLNPSTDTQYF.

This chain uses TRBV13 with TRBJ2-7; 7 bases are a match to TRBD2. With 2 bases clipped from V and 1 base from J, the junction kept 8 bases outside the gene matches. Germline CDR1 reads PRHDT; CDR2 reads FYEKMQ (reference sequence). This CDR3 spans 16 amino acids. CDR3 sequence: CASSLLGAGESYEQYF. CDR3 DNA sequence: TGTGCCAGCAGCTTATTAGGGGCGGGAGAATCCTACGAGCAGTACTTC.

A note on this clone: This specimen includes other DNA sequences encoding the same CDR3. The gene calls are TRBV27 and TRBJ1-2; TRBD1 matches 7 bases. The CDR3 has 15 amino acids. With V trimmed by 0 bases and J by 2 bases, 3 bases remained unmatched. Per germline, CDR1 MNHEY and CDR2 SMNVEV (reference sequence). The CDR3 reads CASSLSLTGNYGYTF. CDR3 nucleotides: TGTGCCAGCAGTTTATCCCTGACAGGGAACTATGGCTACACCTTC.

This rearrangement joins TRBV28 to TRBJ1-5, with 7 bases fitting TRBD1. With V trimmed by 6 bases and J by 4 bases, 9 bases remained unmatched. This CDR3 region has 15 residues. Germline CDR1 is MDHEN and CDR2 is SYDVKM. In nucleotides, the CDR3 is TGTGCCAGCAGCAGGAGGGGGCCTGGTAATCAGCCCCAGCATTTT. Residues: CASSRRGPGNQPQHF.

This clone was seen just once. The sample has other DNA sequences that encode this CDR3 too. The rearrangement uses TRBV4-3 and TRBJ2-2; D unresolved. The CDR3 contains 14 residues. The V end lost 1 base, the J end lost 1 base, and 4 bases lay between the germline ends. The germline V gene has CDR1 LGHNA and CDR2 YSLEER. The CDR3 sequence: CASSQGWNTGELFF. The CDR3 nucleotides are TGCGCCAGCAGCCAAGGATGGAACACCGGGGAGCTGTTTTTT.

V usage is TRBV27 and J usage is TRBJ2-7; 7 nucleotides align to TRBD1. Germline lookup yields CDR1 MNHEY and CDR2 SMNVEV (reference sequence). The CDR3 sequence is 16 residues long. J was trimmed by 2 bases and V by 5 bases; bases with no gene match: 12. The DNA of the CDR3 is TGTGCCAGCAGTCCAAGTAGGGGGCCGCGACCCTACGAGCAGTACTTC. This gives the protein CASSPSRGPRPYEQYF.